The next 16 T cell receptor beta chains were all read from a single sample in a study of vaccination and CD4 T cells after COVID-19. Sequencing of DNA taken from cultured CD4+ T cells relied on the Oncomine TCR Beta short-read assay. TCRdb independently ran MiXCR on the PCR reads; one entry per CDR3 protein. Here the sample spans 20,000 or so distinct CDR3 sequences, 55% to 60% being singletons. No antigen has been identified for these receptors. The treatment is: approximately 11-day PBMC culture with coronavirus spike peptide pools or control peptides (ViraFEST assay). The sample in question was CD4+ T cells from blood, cultured in vitro, obtained after SARS-CoV-2 vaccination. Receptor source: a human donor who had recovered from COVID-19.

There are a few counts of this clonotype. V gene TRBV6-1 combines with J gene TRBJ1-6; a possible D gene is TRBD1 (5 bases). Germline V gene sequence: CDR1 MNHNS, CDR2 SASEGT. V was pared by 8 bases and J by 7 bases, with 21 bases between. There are 16 residues in the CDR3. The CDR3 region is CASGQGSGISNSPLHF. The DNA of the CDR3 is TGTGCCAGCGGGCAGGGAAGCGGGATCTCGAATTCACCCCTCCACTTT.

The chain combines TRBV11-2 with TRBJ2-7, with 8 bases aligning to TRBD2. V trimming: 2 bases; J trimming: 6 bases; junction bases outside the gene matches: 9. CDR3 length: 15 residues. Germline CDR1 reads SGHAT; CDR2 reads FQNNGV. The CDR3 nucleotides read TGTGCCAGCAGCTTAAGGCGGGGGGAGGAGGCCGAGCAGTACTTC. It specifies CASSLRRGEEAEQYF.

Here the CDR3 DNA reads TGTGCCAGCAGTTCCACCGCGACTAGCGGGGGGGCCACAGATACGCAGTATTTT. It yields the protein CASSSTATSGGATDTQYF. The chain joins TRBV6-5 to TRBJ2-3; 14 bases are shared with TRBD2. Per the germline V gene, CDR1 is MNHEY and CDR2 is SVGAGI. The CDR3 covers 18 residues. Unmatched junction bases numbered 8, after V lost 4 bases and J lost 2 bases.

CDR3 in amino acids: CASGRSWDLNTEAFF. CDR3 sequence (DNA): TGTGCTAGTGGTCGGAGTTGGGACTTGAACACTGAAGCTTTCTTT. V usage is TRBV12-5 and J usage is TRBJ1-1, with a weak D call TRBD1 (5 bases). The CDR3 is 15 residues long. The germline gives CDR1 LGHNT, CDR2 FRNRAP. With 5 bases removed from V and 0 bases from J, the gap between germline ends came to 13 bases.

This chain links TRBV6-2 or TRBV6-3 with TRBJ2-7; 9 positions match TRBD2. The CDR3 runs 16 residues. The V segment lost 3 bases and the J segment 0 bases; nucleotides outside the gene matches: 6. Germline V gene sequence: CDR1 MNHEY, CDR2 SVGEGT. CDR3: CASSYALAGTSYEQYF. The DNA of the CDR3 is TGTGCCAGCAGTTATGCGCTAGCGGGAACCTCCTACGAGCAGTACTTC.

The gene calls are TRBV6-1 and TRBJ1-2, with D unresolved. Germline-derived CDR1 and CDR2 are MNHNS and SASEGT. The CDR3 consists of 13 residues. V was shortened by 6 bases and J by 8 bases, with 16 bases between the two germline ends. In nucleotides, the CDR3 is TGTGCCAGCAGCGCCTTGGCCGTCTCCGGCTACACCTTC. It codes for CASSALAVSGYTF.

V gene TRBV7-2 combines with J gene TRBJ1-3, with 7 bases lining up with TRBD1. The germline V gene encodes CDR1 SGHTA and CDR2 FQGNSA. The CDR3 is made up of 14 amino acids. V was clipped by 3 bases and J by 3 bases; unmatched bases: 2. The CDR3 region has the DNA TGTGCCAGCAGCTTGGGGACAGTTGGAAACACCATATATTTT. Protein: CASSLGTVGNTIYF. The full variable domain, in which reference TRBV7-2 and TRBJ1-3 provide the parts outside the CDR3, is GAGVSQSPSNKVTEKGKDVELRCDPISGHTALYWYRQSLGQGLEFLIYFQGNSAPDKSGLPSDRFSAERTGGSVSTLTIQRTQQEDSAVYLCASSLGTVGNTIYFGEGSWLTVV.

In its sample, this clonotype was seen once. The chain has TRBV19 and TRBJ2-2; 11 nucleotides agree with TRBD2. CDR1 and CDR2 (germline): LNHDA, SQIVND (reference sequence). V was pared by 5 bases and J by 4 bases, with 6 bases of the junction left unmatched. The CDR3 extends over 16 amino acids. The CDR3 DNA reads TGTGCCAGTAGTGCGCTAGCGGGGGGTGGCACCGGGGAGCTGTTTTTT. This encodes CASSALAGGGTGELFF.

The CDR3 here is CASSLRQGKNTEAFF. The CDR3 region has the DNA TGTGCCAGCAGCTTACGACAGGGAAAGAACACTGAAGCTTTCTTT. The chain links TRBV7-9 to TRBJ1-1; 7 bases align to TRBD1. CDR3 size: 15 residues. The J segment lost 1 base and the V segment lost 2 bases, leaving 4 bases of the junction unmatched. Germline CDR1 reads SEHNR; CDR2 reads FQNEAQ (reference sequence).

This clonotype has only one observation. The J gene is TRBJ1-2, the V gene TRBV28; D is undetermined. This CDR3 region has 14 residues. Germline V gene data show CDR1 as MDHEN and CDR2 as SYDVKM. The V end was cut by 4 bases, the J end by 2 bases, with 11 bases between. The CDR3: CASSYRTRNYGYTF. The CDR3 coding sequence is TGTGCCAGCAGTTACCGGACGAGGAACTATGGCTACACCTTC.

This sequence joins TRBV10-3 and TRBJ1-5; 7 nucleotides line up with TRBD1. This CDR3 is 14 amino acids long. V shed 2 bases, J shed 5 bases, and the junction held 3 bases outside the gene matches. Germline V CDR1 and CDR2: ENHRY, SYGVKD. This CDR3 reads CAISEQQGHQPQHF. Written as DNA, the CDR3 is TGTGCCATCAGTGAGCAACAGGGGCATCAGCCCCAGCATTTT.

This clonotype was counted a few times. This chain joins TRBV7-3 and TRBJ2-5; perhaps D is TRBD1 or TRBD2 (5 bases each). Germline-derived CDR1 and CDR2 are SGHTA and FQGTGA. V lost 5 bases to trimming and J lost 0 bases, with 7 bases between them. The CDR3 loop spans 13 amino acids. For the CDR3, the DNA is TGTGCCAGCAGCCGGGGCCACCAAGAGACCCAGTACTTC. Translating gives CASSRGHQETQYF.

CDR3 in DNA: TGTGCCAGCAGCTTAGCGCCCGACGAGCAGTACTTC. It translates to CASSLAPDEQYF. V is TRBV11-3 and J is TRBJ2-7; D is ambiguous. Germline CDR1 is SGHNT and CDR2 is YENEEA. The CDR3 runs to 12 residues. The V gene lost 1 base and the J gene lost 5 bases, with 6 bases spanning the gap.

The gene calls are TRBV19 and TRBJ1-1, with D unclear. Germline V CDR1 and CDR2: LNHDA, SQIVND (reference sequence). This CDR3 comprises 13 residues. The V end lost 3 bases, the J end lost 0 bases, and 5 bases lay between the germline ends. The CDR3 DNA sequence: TGTGCCAGTAGTATGATCTTGAACACTGAAGCTTTCTTT. Encoded protein: CASSMILNTEAFF.

The V gene is TRBV7-9, the J gene TRBJ2-2, with TRBD2 identical over 14 bases. This CDR3 region has 18 residues. CDR1 SEHNR and CDR2 FQNEAQ come from the germline V gene (reference sequence). V was clipped by 4 bases and J by 4 bases; unmatched bases: 8. The CDR3 region has the DNA TGTGCCAGCAGCTCCCAGGGACTAGCGGGAGTTATCACCGGGGAGCTGTTTTTT. Translated: CASSSQGLAGVITGELFF.

V usage is TRBV11-2 and J usage is TRBJ1-1; TRBD1 matches at 7 bases. The germline V gene has CDR1 SGHAT and CDR2 FQNNGV. The CDR3 has 16 amino acids. The V segment lost 3 bases and the J segment 0 bases; nucleotides outside the gene matches: 7. The CDR3 reads CASSFYKGAVNTEAFF. CDR3 nucleotide sequence: TGTGCCAGCAGCTTTTATAAGGGGGCGGTGAACACTGAAGCTTTCTTT.